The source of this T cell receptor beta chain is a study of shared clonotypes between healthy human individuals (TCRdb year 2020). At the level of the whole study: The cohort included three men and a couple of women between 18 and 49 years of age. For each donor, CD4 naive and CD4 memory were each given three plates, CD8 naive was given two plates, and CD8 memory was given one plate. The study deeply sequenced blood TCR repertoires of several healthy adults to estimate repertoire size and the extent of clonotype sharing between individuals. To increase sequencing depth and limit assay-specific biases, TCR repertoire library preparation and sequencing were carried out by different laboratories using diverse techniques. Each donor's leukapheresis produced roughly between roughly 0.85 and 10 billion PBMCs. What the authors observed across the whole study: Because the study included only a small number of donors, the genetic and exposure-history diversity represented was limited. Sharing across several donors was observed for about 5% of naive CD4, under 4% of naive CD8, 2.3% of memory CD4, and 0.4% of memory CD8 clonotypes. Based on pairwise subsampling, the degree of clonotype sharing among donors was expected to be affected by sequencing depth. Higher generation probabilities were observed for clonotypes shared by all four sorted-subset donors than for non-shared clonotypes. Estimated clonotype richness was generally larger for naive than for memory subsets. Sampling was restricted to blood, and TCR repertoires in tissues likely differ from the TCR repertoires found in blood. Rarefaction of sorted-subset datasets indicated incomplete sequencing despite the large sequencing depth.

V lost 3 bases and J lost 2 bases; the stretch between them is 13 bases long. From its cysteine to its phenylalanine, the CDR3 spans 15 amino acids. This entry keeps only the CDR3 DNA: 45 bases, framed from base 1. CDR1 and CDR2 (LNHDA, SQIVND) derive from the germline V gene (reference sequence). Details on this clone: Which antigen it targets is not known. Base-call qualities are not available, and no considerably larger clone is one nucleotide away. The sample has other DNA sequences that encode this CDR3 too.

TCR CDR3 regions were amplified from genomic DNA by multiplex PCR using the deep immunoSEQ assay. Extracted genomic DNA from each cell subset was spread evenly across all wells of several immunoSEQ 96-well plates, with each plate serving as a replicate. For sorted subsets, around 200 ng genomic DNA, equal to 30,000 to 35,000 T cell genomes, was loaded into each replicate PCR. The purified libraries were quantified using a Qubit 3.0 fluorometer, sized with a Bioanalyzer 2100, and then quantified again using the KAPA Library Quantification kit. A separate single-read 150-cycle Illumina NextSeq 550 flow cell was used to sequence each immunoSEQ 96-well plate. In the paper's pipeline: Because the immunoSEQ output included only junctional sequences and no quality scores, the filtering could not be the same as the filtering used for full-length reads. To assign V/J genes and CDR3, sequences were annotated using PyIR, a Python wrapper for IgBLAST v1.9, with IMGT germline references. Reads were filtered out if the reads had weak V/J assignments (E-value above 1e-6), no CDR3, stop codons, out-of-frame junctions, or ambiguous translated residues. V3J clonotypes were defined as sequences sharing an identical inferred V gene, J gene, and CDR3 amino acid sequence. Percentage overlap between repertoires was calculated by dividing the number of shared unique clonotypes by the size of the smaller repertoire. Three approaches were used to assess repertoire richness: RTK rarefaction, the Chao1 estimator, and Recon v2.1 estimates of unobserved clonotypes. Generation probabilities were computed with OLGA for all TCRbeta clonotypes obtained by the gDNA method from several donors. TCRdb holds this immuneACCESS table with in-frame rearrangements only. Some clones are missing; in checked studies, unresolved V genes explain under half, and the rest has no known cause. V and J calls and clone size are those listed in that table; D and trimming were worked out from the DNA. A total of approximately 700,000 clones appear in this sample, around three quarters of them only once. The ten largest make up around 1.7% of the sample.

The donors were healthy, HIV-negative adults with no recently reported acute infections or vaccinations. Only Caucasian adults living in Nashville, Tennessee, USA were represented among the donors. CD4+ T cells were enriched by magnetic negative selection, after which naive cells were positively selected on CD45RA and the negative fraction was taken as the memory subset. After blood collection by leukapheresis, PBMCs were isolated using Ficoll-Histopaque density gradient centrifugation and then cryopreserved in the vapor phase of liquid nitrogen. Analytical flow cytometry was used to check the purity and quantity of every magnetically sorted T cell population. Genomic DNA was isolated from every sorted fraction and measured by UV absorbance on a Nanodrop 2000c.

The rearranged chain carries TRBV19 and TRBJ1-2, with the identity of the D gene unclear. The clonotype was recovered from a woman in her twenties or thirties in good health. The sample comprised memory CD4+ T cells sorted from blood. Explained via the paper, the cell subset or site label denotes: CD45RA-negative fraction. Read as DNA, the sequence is TGTGCCAGTAGTATTGGCCCGGCCCCCAACTATGGCTACACCTTC. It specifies CASSIGPAPNYGYTF. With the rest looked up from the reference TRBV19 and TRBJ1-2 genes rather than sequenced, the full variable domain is DGGITQSPKYLFRKEGQNVTLSCEQNLNHDAMYWYRQDPGQGLRLIYYSQIVNDFQKGDIAEGYSVSREKKESFPLTVTSAQKNPTAFYLCASSIGPAPNYGYTFGSGTRLTVV.